Reported below is one T cell receptor beta chain. This clonotype has a handful of counts. The specificity of this receptor is unknown. Base qualities are not provided; no much larger clone lies one nucleotide away. For CDR1 and CDR2, the germline V gene lists SGHDT and YYEEEE. The CDR3 runs 15 amino acids, cysteine and phenylalanine included. Kept here is only the CDR3 DNA, which spans 45 bases and is read in frame from base 1. Trimming at the junction amounts to 4 bases on V and 7 bases on J, and the germline ends lie 18 bases apart. TCR alpha and beta chain libraries were amplified separately from the second PCR step onward. The CMV status of each donor was determined by measuring IFNgamma production from CD4+ T cells after fresh PBMCs had been stimulated overnight with CMV viral lysate. CD4 T cells were positively selected using Miltenyi beads, after which CD8 T cells were positively selected from the CD4-negative fraction. Cells stained for CD3, CD4, CD8, CD45RA, CD27 and a live/dead dye were sorted on a BD Aria II into four subsets by CD45RA and CD27. A few healthy volunteers provided blood, and each donor's sample was split into CD4 and CD8 T cells and then further divided into four differentiation subsets. Around 110 ml of peripheral blood was taken from each donor, and PBMC were separated by density-gradient centrifugation on Ficoll-Paque PLUS. Sorted cells were lysed in RLT buffer, after which RNA was extracted using a Qiagen RNeasy kit and stored at -80 degrees C.

This sample is part of a study of naive and memory T cell subsets (dated by TCRdb to the late 2010s). For the wider study: The study applied an open-source, UMI-based TCR alpha and beta sequencing pipeline to sorted naive and memory peripheral blood T cell subsets. The functional CMV T cell responses agreed completely with IgG serology results. RNA was DNase-treated and reverse transcribed with TCR constant-region primers, mostly using SuperScript III. Findings and caveats that apply to the study as a whole: Clonotypes were defined as single alpha or beta chain sequences, not paired alpha/beta receptors. RNA-based TCR counts may be influenced by expression changes linked to T cell activation and differentiation. The repertoire findings for the naive and memory subsets could not be validated, as no ground truth was available. A few larger clonotypes were present in naive repertoires, especially CD8 naive repertoires, and these clonotypes were possibly memory cells re-expressing CD45RA. After error correction, over 95% of naive TCR sequences appeared only once, giving much steeper abundance distributions than memory subsets. TCR abundance followed a power law with an exponent that was different for naive and memory subsets but consistent across the three individuals. Gini index rose and Shannon and inverse Simpson diversity fell from naive through CM, EM and EMRA in both CD4 and CD8 cells.

Library prep was done by UMI-ligation and nested PCR. The beta constant-region primer consisted of an equimolar mixture of two oligonucleotides that together covered TRBC1 and TRBC2. The ligated cDNA went through four rounds of PCR with nested alpha and beta constant-region primers together with the SP2 primer. A single-stranded oligonucleotide containing the SP2 primer and a 12-nucleotide UMI was joined to the 3' end of the cDNA by T4 RNA ligase 1. The ligation reaction was incubated at 16°C for roughly 18-25 hours. To avoid over-amplification, PCR2 was usually performed as a SYBR Green qPCR and halted once a predetermined threshold was reached. All purifications after the first were performed with Agencourt AMPure XP magnetic beads. Libraries were quantified by Qubit and checked on a TapeStation, where a main peak was expected near 650 bp. Sequencing of the pooled libraries was done on an Illumina MiSeq using v2 2x251 paired-end kits, which typically yielded roughly 0.9-2.1 million reads per sample. Libraries were pooled at 4 nM per sample, and roughly 5-7.5% PhiX was added to improve cluster recognition. In the paper's pipeline: Decombinator assigned V and J genes to Demultiplexor-processed FASTQ reads by tag matching, allowing a single base-pair mismatch. UMIs were used by Collapsinator to correct both sequencing errors and frequency errors arising from PCR heterogeneity. CDR3Translator translated TCRs and extracted CDR3s from the conserved cysteine to the FGXG phenylalanine, flagging non-productive sequences. Gini, Shannon entropy and inverse Simpson indices were computed after subsampling the repertoires to the same number of UMI-defined TCRs. Power-law fits to clonotype abundance distributions were performed by maximum likelihood within the linear range. On one naive CD8 sample, the pipeline and MIGEC gave similar UMI counts, unique TCR numbers and clonal distributions. One analysis removed from the naive repertoire any naive TCRs that were also found in any memory subset from the same donor. Repertoires were searched for approximately 7,000 CMV-associated CDR3 sequences compiled from VDJdb and a published dataset. The raw public data were reprocessed by TCRdb itself: fastp quality trimming at Q25, MiXCR clonotype calling, in-frame beta chains only. Identical CDR3 protein sequences are pooled into one entry, listed with their most common genes and DNA. These V and J calls originate from TCRdb's pipeline instead of the authors' own analysis. This sample has about 90,000 distinct CDR3 sequences in its table, and around 11% of those were observed once. 0.12% to 0.15% of the sample lies in the top ten.

The chain couples TRBV5-6 to TRBJ1-5, with the D gene not confidently named. The TCR was taken from a human donor in good health. Specimen: naive CD4+ T cells from blood. Explained via the paper, the cell subset or site label denotes: naive T cells, CD45RA high CD27+. The CDR3 corresponds to CASSPGSQVGQPQHF. The nucleotide sequence is given as TGTGCCAGCAGCCCCGGGTCCCAGGTCGGGCAGCCCCAGCATTTT.